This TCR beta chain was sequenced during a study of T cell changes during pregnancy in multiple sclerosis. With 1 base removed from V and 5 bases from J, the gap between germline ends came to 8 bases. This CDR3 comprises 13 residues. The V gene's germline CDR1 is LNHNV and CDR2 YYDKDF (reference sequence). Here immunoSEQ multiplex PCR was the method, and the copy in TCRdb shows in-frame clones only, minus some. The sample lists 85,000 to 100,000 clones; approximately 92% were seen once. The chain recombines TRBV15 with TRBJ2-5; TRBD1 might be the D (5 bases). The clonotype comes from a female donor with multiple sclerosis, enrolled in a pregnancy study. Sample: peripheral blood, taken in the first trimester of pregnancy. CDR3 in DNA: TGTGCCACCAGCAGAGCAGGGTCGGAGACCCAGTACTTC. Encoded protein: CATSRAGSETQYF.